These 9 T cell receptor beta chains were all obtained from the same sample, sequenced in a study of blood T cell dynamics during melanoma immunotherapy. Sequenced by immunoSEQ multiplex PCR; TCRdb stores in-frame clones only, minus some. The sample holds roughly 29,000 clones; 65% to 85% are singletons and the top ten take approximately 10%. This sample's time point: week 3, after first cycle of checkpoint inhibitor. The sequencing here drew on blood, taken from a patient treated with checkpoint blockade. These receptors were collected from a human donor with melanoma.

The V and J genes are TRBV11-2 and TRBJ1-6, with 9 bases aligning to TRBD1. The germline V gene has CDR1 SGHAT and CDR2 FQNNGV. Trimming cost V 0 bases and J 3 bases; bases outside gene matches: 0. The CDR3 extends over 16 amino acids. The CDR3 region has the DNA TGTGCCAGCAGCTTAGAGACAGGGGGCTATAATTCACCCCTCCACTTT. Its protein is CASSLETGGYNSPLHF.

This chain uses TRBV13 with TRBJ1-3; no reliable D call. Germline V gene data show CDR1 as PRHDT and CDR2 as FYEKMQ (reference sequence). The CDR3 is made up of 13 amino acids. Trimming left V 5 bases short and J 1 base short, with 6 bases between. The CDR3 loop is CASSPESGNTIYF. CDR3 DNA sequence: TGTGCCAGCAGCCCCGAATCTGGAAACACCATATATTTT. Looking up the rest from reference TRBV13 and TRBJ1-3 gives the full variable domain: AAGVIQSPRHLIKEKRETATLKCYPIPRHDTVYWYQQGPGQDPQFLISFYEKMQSDKGSIPDRFSAQQFSDYHSELNMSSLELGDSALYFCASSPESGNTIYFGEGSWLTVV.

The chain carries TRBV11-2 and TRBJ2-1, with TRBD2 as a possible D gene (5 bases). CDR3 length equals 18 residues. The germline gives CDR1 SGHAT, CDR2 FQNNGV. Trimming took off 0 bases at V and 3 bases at J, with 18 bases between the two ends. The CDR3 is CASSLDSLSGNYYNEQFF. The DNA of the CDR3 is TGTGCCAGCAGCTTAGATTCCCTTTCCGGGAACTACTACAATGAGCAGTTCTTC.

The chain uses TRBV6-6 and TRBJ1-6; tentative D call: TRBD1 (5 bases). Germline V gene sequence: CDR1 MNHNY, CDR2 SVGAGI (reference sequence). This CDR3 is built from 14 residues. Between the trimmed V and J ends, which lost 6 bases and 8 bases, there was a span of 14 bases. As DNA, the CDR3 is TGTGCCAGCAGCCCTACGGGACGTTATTCACCCCTCCACTTT. Translated, it gives CASSPTGRYSPLHF.

The chain joins TRBV7-2 to TRBJ1-1; D is perhaps TRBD1 (5 bases). The germline V gene has CDR1 SGHTA and CDR2 FQGNSA. CDR3 length: 14 amino acids. V lost 2 bases and J 3 bases, leaving 10 bases between the germline ends. The CDR3 DNA sequence: TGTGCCAGCAGCTTAAATCCGGGGGACACTGAAGCTTTCTTT. This translates into CASSLNPGDTEAFF.

The chain couples TRBV5-1 to TRBJ2-5; D remains ambiguous. The CDR3 length is 16 residues. Per germline, CDR1 SGHRS and CDR2 YFSETQ. V lost 4 bases and J 4 bases, leaving 20 bases between the germline ends. CDR3 residues: CASSVTYPGPVETQYF. CDR3 sequence (DNA): TGCGCCAGCAGCGTGACCTATCCCGGACCGGTAGAGACCCAGTACTTC.

The chain uses TRBV5-1 and TRBJ1-1; D unclear. Germline V gene lookup returns CDR1 SGHRS and CDR2 YFSETQ. Trimming removed 0 bases at V and 7 bases at J, with 22 bases between. This CDR3 has 17 residues. CDR3 nucleotide sequence: TGCGCCAGCAGCTTGGATTGGGGAACCGGATCGATTTTTGAAGCTTTCTTT. Its protein is CASSLDWGTGSIFEAFF.

The chain recombines TRBV7-9 with TRBJ2-1; 10 positions match TRBD2. The CDR3 extends over 16 amino acids. Losses at the gene ends were 3 bases for V and 0 bases for J; bases not matched to a gene: 2. Germline V gene lookup returns CDR1 SEHNR and CDR2 FQNEAQ (reference sequence). CDR3 protein: CASSLSSGSSYNEQFF. CDR3 sequence (DNA): TGTGCCAGCAGCTTGTCTAGCGGGAGCTCCTACAATGAGCAGTTCTTC.

The chain uses TRBV6-6 and TRBJ2-5; D remains ambiguous. This CDR3 has 13 amino acids. Deletions cut 2 bases from V and 2 bases from J, with 6 bases between. Germline V lookup: CDR1 MNHNY, CDR2 SVGAGI (reference sequence). The CDR3 is CASSYAQQETQYF. CDR3 in DNA: TGTGCCAGCAGTTACGCGCAGCAAGAGACCCAGTACTTC.